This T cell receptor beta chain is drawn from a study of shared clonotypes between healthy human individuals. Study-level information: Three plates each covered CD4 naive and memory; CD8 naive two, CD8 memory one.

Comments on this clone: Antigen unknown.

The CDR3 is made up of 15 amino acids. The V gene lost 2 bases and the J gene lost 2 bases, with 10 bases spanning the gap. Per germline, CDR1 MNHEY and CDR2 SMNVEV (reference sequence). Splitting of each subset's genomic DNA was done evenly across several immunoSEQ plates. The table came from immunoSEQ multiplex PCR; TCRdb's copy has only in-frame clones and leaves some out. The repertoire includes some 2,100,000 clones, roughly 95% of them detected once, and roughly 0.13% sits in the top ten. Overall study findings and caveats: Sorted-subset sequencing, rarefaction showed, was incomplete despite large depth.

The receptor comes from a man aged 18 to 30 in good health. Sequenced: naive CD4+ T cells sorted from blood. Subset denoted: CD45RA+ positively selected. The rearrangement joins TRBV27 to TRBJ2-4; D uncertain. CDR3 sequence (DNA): TGTGCCAGCAGTTTAACTGGGGTCCCCAAAAACATTCAGTACTTC. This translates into CASSLTGVPKNIQYF.